The T cell receptor beta chain under discussion was sequenced for a study of cytotoxic CD8 clonotypes in ibrutinib-treated CLL. Germline CDR1 is SGHRS and CDR2 is YFSETQ. The CDR3 spans 13 residues. V was pared by 4 bases and J by 5 bases, with 12 bases between. Libraries were prepared by immunoSEQ multiplex PCR; TCRdb keeps only in-frame clonotypes and omits some of them. The repertoire holds approximately 67,000 clones, with around 84% as singletons. This clone was recorded only once. The source is a human donor with chronic lymphocytic leukemia. The input for sequencing was PBMCs, taken at disease progression, from a patient treated with ibrutinib. The chain links TRBV5-1 to TRBJ2-5; D ambiguous. The CDR3: CASSLIVGETQYF. The CDR3 nucleotides read TGCGCCAGCAGCCTGATCGTCGGGGAGACCCAGTACTTC.